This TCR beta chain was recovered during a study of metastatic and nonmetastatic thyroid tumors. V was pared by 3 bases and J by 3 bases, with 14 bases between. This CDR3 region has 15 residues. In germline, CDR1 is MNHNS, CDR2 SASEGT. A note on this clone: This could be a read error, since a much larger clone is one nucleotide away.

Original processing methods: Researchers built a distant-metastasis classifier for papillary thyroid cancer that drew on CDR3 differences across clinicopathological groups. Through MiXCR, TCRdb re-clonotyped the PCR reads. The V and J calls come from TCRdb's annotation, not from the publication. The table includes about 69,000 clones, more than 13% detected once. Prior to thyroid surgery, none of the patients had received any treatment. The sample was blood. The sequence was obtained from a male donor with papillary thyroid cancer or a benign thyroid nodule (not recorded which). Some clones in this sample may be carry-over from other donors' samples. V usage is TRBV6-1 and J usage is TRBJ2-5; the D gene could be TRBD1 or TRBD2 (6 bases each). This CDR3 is CASSEGTGGEETQYF. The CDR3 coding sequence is TGTGCCAGCAGTGAGGGGACCGGGGGCGAAGAGACCCAGTACTTC.